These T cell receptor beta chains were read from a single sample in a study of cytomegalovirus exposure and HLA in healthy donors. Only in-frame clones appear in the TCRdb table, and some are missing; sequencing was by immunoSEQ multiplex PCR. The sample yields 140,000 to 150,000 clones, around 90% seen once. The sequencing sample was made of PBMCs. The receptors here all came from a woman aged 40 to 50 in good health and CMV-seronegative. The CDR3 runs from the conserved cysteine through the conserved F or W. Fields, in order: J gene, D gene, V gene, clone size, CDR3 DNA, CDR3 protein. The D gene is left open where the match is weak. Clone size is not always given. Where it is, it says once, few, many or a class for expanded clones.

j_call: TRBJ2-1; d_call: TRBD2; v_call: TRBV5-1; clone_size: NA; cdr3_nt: TGCGCCAGCAGGGGACTAGCGGGGGGGAATGAGCAGTTCTTC; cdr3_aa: CASRGLAGGNEQFF
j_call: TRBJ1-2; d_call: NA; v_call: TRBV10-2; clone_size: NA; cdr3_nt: TGCGCCAGCAGTGACGAACCCGGGATCGGCTACACCTTC; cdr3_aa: CASSDEPGIGYTF
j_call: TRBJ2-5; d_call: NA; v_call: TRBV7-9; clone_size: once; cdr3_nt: TGTTCCAGCAGCCGACAGGAGGCGACCCAGTACTTC; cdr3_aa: CSSSRQEATQYF
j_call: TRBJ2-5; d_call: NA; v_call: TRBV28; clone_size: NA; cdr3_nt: TGTGCCAGCAGTTTATACAGGGAGACCCAGTACTTC; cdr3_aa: CASSLYRETQYF
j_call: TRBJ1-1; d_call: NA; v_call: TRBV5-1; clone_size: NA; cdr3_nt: TGCGCCAGCAGCTTGGGGAGGGAAGCTTTCTTT; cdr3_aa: CASSLGREAFF
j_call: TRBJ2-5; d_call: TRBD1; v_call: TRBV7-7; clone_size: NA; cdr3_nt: TGTGCCAGCAGCTTAAGAAGGGGGCCAGAGACCCAGTACTTC; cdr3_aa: CASSLRRGPETQYF
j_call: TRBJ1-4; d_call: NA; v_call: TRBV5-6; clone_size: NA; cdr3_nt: TGTGCCAGCAGGCACGCTGGGGGGTTGAATGAAAAACTGTTTTTT; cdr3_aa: CASRHAGGLNEKLFF
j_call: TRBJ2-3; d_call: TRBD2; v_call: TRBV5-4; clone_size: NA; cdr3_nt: TGTGCCAGCAGCTCCCCAGCGGGAAGCACAGATACGCAGTATTTT; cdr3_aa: CASSSPAGSTDTQYF
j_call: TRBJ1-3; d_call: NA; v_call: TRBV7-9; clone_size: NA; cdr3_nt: TGTGCCAGCAGCGCCGCCGGGGGAAACACCATATATTTT; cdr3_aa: CASSAAGGNTIYF
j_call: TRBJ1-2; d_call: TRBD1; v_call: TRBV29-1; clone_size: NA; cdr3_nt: TGCAGCGTTGAGAGACAGGGGAGCTATGGCTACACCTTC; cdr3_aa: CSVERQGSYGYTF
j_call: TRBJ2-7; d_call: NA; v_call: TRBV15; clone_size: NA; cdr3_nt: TGTGCCACCAGCAGAGGACTGACCTACGAGCAGTACTTC; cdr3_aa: CATSRGLTYEQYF
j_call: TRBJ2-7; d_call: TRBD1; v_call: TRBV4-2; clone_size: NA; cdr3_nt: TGTGCCAGCAGCCGGACAGGGAGTCCCTACGAGCAGTACTTC; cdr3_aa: CASSRTGSPYEQYF
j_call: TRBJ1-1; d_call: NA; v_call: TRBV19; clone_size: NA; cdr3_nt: TGTGCCAGTAGTAGAGGACTCACTGAAGCTTTCTTT; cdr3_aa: CASSRGLTEAFF
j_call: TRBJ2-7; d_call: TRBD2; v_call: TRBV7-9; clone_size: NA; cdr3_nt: TGTGCCAGCAGCGACGATACTAGCGACTCCTACGAGCAGTACTTC; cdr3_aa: CASSDDTSDSYEQYF
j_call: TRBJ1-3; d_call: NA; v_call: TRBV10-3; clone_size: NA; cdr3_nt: TGTGCCATCAGTGAACTCTACTCTGGAAACACCATATATTTT; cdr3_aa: CAISELYSGNTIYF
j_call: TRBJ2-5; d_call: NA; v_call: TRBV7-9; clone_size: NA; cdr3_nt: TGTGCCAGCAGCTACGGAGGTGTAGAGACCCAGTACTTC; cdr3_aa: CASSYGGVETQYF
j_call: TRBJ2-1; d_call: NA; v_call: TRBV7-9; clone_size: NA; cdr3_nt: TGTGCCAGCAGCCCACTCCACGGGAGCTCCTACAATGAGCAGTTCTTC; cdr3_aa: CASSPLHGSSYNEQFF
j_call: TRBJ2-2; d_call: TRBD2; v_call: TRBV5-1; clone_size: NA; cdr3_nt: TGCGCCAGCAGCATAAGCGGGAGTATCGGGGAGCTGTTTTTT; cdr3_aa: CASSISGSIGELFF
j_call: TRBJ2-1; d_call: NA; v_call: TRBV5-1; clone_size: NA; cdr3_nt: TGCGCCAGCTCAGGAGGAAATACCTACAATGAGCAGTTCTTC; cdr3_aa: CASSGGNTYNEQFF
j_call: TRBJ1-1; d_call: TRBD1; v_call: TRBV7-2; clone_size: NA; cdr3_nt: TGTGCCAGCAGCTCAGGACAGGGGGAAGGGGGCACTGAAGCTTTCTTT; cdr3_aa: CASSSGQGEGGTEAFF
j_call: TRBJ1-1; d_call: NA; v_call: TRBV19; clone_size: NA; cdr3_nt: TGTGCCAGTAGTCCCGAACAGTACCCGGGGGGCACTGAAGCTTTCTTT; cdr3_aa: CASSPEQYPGGTEAFF
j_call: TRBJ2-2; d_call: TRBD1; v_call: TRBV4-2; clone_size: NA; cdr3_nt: TGTGCCAGCAGCCAAAGCGTGGGACAGATGAACACCGGGGAGCTGTTTTTT; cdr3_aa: CASSQSVGQMNTGELFF
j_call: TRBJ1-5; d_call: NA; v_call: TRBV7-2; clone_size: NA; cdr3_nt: TGTGCCAGCAGCTTAGAACACCATCAGCCCCAGCATTTT; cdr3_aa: CASSLEHHQPQHF
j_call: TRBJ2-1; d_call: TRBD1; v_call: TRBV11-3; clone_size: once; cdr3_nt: TGTGCCAGCAGCCCGGGACAGGCGGTGGGCAATGAGCAGTTCTTC; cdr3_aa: CASSPGQAVGNEQFF
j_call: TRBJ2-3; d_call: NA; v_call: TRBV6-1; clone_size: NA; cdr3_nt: TGTGCCAGCGGTGCTTTCGGCGGGAGCACAGATACGCAGTATTTT; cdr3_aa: CASGAFGGSTDTQYF
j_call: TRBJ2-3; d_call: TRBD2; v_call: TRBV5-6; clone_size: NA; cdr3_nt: TGTGCCAGCAGCTTTATAGCGGGAGGCCCCACAGATACGCAGTATTTT; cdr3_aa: CASSFIAGGPTDTQYF
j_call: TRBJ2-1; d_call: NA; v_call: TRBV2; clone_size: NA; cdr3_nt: TGTGCCAGCGACTCCCCCTACAATGAGCAGTTCTTC; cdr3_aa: CASDSPYNEQFF
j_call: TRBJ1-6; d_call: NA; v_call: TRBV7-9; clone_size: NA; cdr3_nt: TGTGCCAGCAGCTTGGAGGCCAGTAATTCACCCCTCCACTTT; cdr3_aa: CASSLEASNSPLHF
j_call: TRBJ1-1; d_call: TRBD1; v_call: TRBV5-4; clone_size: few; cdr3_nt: TGTGCCACCCTACGGGACAGACAGAACACTGAAGCTTTCTTT; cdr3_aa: CATLRDRQNTEAFF
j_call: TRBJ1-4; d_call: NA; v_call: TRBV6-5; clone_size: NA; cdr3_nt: TGTGCCAGCAGTTACGGGGGGTCTAATGAAAAACTGTTTTTT; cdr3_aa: CASSYGGSNEKLFF
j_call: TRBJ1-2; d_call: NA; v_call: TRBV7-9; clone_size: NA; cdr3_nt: TGTGCCAGCACCCAATCGCCTGTCGGGGTGATTGGTGGCTACACCTTC; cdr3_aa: CASTQSPVGVIGGYTF
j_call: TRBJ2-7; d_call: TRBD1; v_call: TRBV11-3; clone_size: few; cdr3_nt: TGTGCCAGCAGCTTAGGAGGGGACAGGTCCTACGAGCAGTACTTC; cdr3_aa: CASSLGGDRSYEQYF
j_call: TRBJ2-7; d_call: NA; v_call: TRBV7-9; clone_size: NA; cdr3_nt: TGTGCCAGCAGCCCGAGCGGGCCTTCCTACGAGCAGTACTTC; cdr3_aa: CASSPSGPSYEQYF
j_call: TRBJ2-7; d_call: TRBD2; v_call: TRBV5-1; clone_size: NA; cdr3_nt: TGCGCCAGCAGTCCGGAGACTAGCGCGACCTACGAGCAGTACTTC; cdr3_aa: CASSPETSATYEQYF
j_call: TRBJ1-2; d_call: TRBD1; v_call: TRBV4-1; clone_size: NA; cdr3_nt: TGCGCCAGCAGCGCCAGACAGGGGGCCCTGTATGGCTACACCTTC; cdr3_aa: CASSARQGALYGYTF
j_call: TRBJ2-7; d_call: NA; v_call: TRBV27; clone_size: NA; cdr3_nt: TGTGCCAGCAGTTTAAGGGCAGGGACTTACTACGAGCAGTACTTC; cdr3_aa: CASSLRAGTYYEQYF
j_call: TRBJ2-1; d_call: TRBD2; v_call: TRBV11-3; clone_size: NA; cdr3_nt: TGTGCCAGCAGCTTAGAGAAGAGCGGGAGGGCTCTAAATGAGCAGTTCTTC; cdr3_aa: CASSLEKSGRALNEQFF
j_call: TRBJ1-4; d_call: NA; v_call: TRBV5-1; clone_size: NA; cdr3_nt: TGCGCCAGCAGCCACGGTGGCGGTAATGAAAAACTGTTTTTT; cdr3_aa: CASSHGGGNEKLFF